This TCR beta chain was recovered during a study of graft-versus-host responses after intestinal transplantation. Profiling relied on immunoSEQ multiplex PCR, and the TCRdb table lists in-frame clones only, not all of them. Here the sample spans some 140,000 clones, 85% to 95% being singletons. With respect to this clone: Its cognate antigen is unknown.

With V trimmed by 4 bases and J by 2 bases, 3 bases remained unmatched. Germline V gene data show CDR1 as SEHNR and CDR2 as FQNEAQ (reference sequence). The CDR3 spans 16 residues. The chain links TRBV7-9 to TRBJ2-3, with 13 bases identical to TRBD2. The sequencing used unstimulated CD4+ T cells sorted from spleen or lymph node cells, collected before intestinal transplant. This TCR derives from a human donor who received an intestinal transplant. The CDR3 sequence is CASSSGLAGDTDTQYF. The CDR3 region has the DNA TGTGCCAGCAGCTCAGGACTAGCGGGGGACACAGATACGCAGTATTTT.